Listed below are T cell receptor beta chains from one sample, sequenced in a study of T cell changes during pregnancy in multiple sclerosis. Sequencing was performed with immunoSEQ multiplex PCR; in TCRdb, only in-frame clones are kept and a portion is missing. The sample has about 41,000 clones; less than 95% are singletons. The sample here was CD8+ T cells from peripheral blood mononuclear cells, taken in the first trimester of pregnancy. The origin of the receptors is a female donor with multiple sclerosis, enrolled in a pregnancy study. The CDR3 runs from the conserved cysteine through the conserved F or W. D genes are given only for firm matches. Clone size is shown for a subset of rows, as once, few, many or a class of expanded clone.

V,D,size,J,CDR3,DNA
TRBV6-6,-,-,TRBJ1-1,CASSYSPGMNTEAFF,TGTGCCAGCAGTTACTCCCCGGGGATGAACACTGAAGCTTTCTTT
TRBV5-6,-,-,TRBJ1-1,CASSLAGRGSTEAFF,TGTGCCAGCAGCTTGGCCGGTAGAGGTTCCACTGAAGCTTTCTTT
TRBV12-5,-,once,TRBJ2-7,CASGLGYSGEQYF,TGTGCTAGTGGTTTGGGGTATTCAGGCGAGCAGTACTTC
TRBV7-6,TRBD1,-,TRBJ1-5,CASSLEPRGPQPQHF,TGTGCCAGCAGCTTAGAGCCTAGGGGGCCACAGCCCCAGCATTTT
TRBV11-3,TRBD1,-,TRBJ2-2,CASRSDRYTGELFF,TGTGCCAGCAGATCGGACAGGTACACCGGGGAGCTGTTTTTT
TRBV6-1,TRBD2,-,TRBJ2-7,CASRLTSALEQYF,TGTGCCAGCAGGCTGACTAGCGCCCTAGAGCAGTACTTC
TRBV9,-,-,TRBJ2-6,CASSPNSGANVLTF,TGTGCCAGCAGCCCCAACTCTGGGGCCAACGTCCTGACTTTC
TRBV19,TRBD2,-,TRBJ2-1,CASARSGAYNEQFF,TGTGCCAGTGCCCGGAGCGGGGCGTACAATGAGCAGTTCTTC
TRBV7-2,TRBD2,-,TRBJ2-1,CASSLALGLAGYNEQFF,TGTGCCAGCAGCTTAGCTCTCGGGTTAGCGGGGTACAATGAGCAGTTCTTC
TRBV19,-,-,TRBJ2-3,CASSIAPGADTQYF,TGTGCCAGTAGTATAGCTCCGGGGGCAGATACGCAGTATTTT
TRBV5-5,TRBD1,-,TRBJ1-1,CASSWDRVNTEAFF,TGTGCCAGCAGCTGGGACAGGGTGAACACTGAAGCTTTCTTT
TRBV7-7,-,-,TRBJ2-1,CASSLNMGAPHEGEQFF,TGTGCCAGCAGCTTGAATATGGGGGCCCCTCACGAGGGTGAGCAGTTCTTC
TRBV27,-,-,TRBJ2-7,CASASVGEQYF,TGTGCCAGCGCCAGCGTAGGCGAGCAGTACTTC
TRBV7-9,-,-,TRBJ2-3,CASSLMSDGTDTQYF,TGTGCCAGCAGCTTAATGAGTGATGGCACAGATACGCAGTATTTT
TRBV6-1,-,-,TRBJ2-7,CASSEPEYEQYF,TGTGCCAGCAGCGAGCCTGAATACGAGCAGTACTTC
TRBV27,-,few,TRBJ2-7,CASSPYYEQYF,TGTGCCAGCAGTCCTTACTACGAGCAGTACTTC
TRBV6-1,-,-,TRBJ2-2,CASSEASWTSRTGELFF,TGTGCCAGCAGTGAAGCCTCGTGGACATCAAGGACCGGGGAGCTGTTTTTT
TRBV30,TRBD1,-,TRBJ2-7,CALWDRGHEQYF,TGTGCCCTTTGGGACAGGGGCCACGAGCAGTACTTC
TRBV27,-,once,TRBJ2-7,CASSLTLASLSHEQYF,TGTGCCAGCAGTTTAACGTTGGCTAGCTTATCGCACGAGCAGTACTTC
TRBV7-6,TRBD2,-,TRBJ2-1,CASSPTPYSGSRDHNEQFF,TGTGCCAGCAGCCCAACCCCCTATAGCGGGAGTCGGGATCACAATGAGCAGTTCTTC
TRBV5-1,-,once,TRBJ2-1,CASSFEDRSDEQFF,TGCGCCAGCAGCTTCGAAGATCGGTCTGATGAGCAGTTCTTC
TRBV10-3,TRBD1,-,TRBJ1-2,CATTGTGDPNYGYTF,TGTGCCACTACCGGGACAGGGGATCCCAACTATGGCTACACCTTC
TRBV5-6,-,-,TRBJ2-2,CASSFGVGAGELFF,TGTGCCAGCAGTTTCGGGGTGGGCGCCGGGGAGCTGTTTTTT
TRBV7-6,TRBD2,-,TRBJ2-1,CASSFSESSGSDEQFF,TGTGCCAGCAGCTTTAGTGAGTCTAGCGGGAGCGATGAGCAGTTCTTC
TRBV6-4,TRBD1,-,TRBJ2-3,CASSAGTGTGDTQYF,TGTGCCAGCAGTGCCGGGACAGGGACCGGAGATACGCAGTATTTT
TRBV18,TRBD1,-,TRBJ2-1,CASSPDRPEFF,TGTGCCAGCTCACCGGACAGGCCGGAGTTCTTC
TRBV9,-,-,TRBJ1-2,CASSVDGREVDYGYTF,TGTGCCAGCAGCGTAGACGGCAGGGAAGTGGACTATGGCTACACCTTC
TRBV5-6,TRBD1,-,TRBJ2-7,CASSWNGQGVWEQYF,TGTGCCAGCAGCTGGAACGGACAGGGGGTCTGGGAGCAGTACTTC
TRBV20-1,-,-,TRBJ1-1,CSAFTGLEAFF,TGCAGTGCTTTTACGGGACTTGAAGCTTTCTTT
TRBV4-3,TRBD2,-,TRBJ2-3,CASSRGLAADTQYF,TGCGCCAGCAGCCGAGGACTAGCGGCTGATACGCAGTATTTT
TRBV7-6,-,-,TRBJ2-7,CASSLQGAGGPYEQYF,TGTGCCAGCAGCCTCCAGGGGGCGGGAGGGCCTTACGAGCAGTACTTC
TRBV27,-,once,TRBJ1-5,CASSFSGPQPQHF,TGTGCCAGCAGTTTTTCTGGGCCTCAGCCCCAGCATTTT
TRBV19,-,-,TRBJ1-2,CATTPFGVFPYYGYTF,TGTGCCACTACCCCCTTCGGGGTGTTCCCCTACTATGGCTACACCTTC